What follows are 17 T cell receptor beta chains derived from one specimen sequenced in a study of T-cell memory formation after mild COVID-19. One entry per CDR3 protein, called by TCRdb with MiXCR from the 5' RACE reads. The top ten hold around 25% of the sample, which has tens of thousands of distinct CDR3 sequences, 9.5% to 15% seen once. The sequenced sample was PBMCs or a T cell subset sorted from them (not recorded which). The origin of the receptors is a man between 18 and 29 years old who had mild COVID-19 (a few samples of this study predate the infection). Cell type and time point are not known.

The V and J genes are TRBV7-9 and TRBJ2-3; 13 positions agree with TRBD2. This CDR3 has 16 residues. CDR1 SEHNR and CDR2 FQNEAQ come from the germline V gene (reference sequence). V shed 1 base and J 10 bases; nucleotides not matched to a gene: 8. The CDR3 here is CASSLGLAGGLRAQYF. The CDR3 DNA follows: TGTGCCAGCAGCTTAGGACTAGCGGGGGGACTTCGAGCGCAGTATTTT.

There are many counts of this clonotype. This sequence joins TRBV4-3 and TRBJ2-3; D might be TRBD2 (6 bases). Germline V gene sequence: CDR1 LGHNA, CDR2 YSLEER. The CDR3 contains 17 residues. Trimming took off 0 bases at V and 0 bases at J, with 13 bases between the two ends. The CDR3 DNA is TGCGCCAGCAGCCAAGATATAGGGACTTCAAGCACAGATACGCAGTATTTT. Protein sequence: CASSQDIGTSSTDTQYF.

At least ten counts were recorded for this clonotype. The rearrangement joins TRBV5-1 to TRBJ2-5, with 7 bases fitting TRBD1. This CDR3 spans 13 amino acids. Germline V lookup: CDR1 SGHRS, CDR2 YFSETQ. V lost 4 bases and J lost 1; bases outside the gene matches: 1. This chain's CDR3 is CASSGDSQETQYF. In DNA, the CDR3 is TGCGCCAGCAGCGGGGACAGCCAAGAGACCCAGTACTTC.

There are a few counts of this clonotype. This sequence joins TRBV24-1 and TRBJ2-7; TRBD1 agrees at 7 bases. CDR1 and CDR2 (germline): KGHDR, SFDVKD. V shed 11 bases, J shed 5 bases, and the junction held 2 bases outside the gene matches. The CDR3 is 10 amino acids. CDR3 nucleotide sequence: TGTGCCAACGACAGGGACGAGCAGTACTTC. It translates to CANDRDEQYF.

This clonotype has a handful of counts. In nucleotides, the CDR3 is TGTGCCAGCAGCCCCCAGGGGACCGGGGAGCTGTTTTTT. Translated, it gives CASSPQGTGELFF. The chain carries TRBV7-3 and TRBJ2-2; a weak D match, TRBD1 (6 bases). The CDR3 has 13 amino acids. Trimming took 5 bases from V and 5 from J, leaving 9 bases between them. The germline V gene has CDR1 SGHTA and CDR2 FQGTGA.

Many counts were recorded for this clonotype. V usage is TRBV27 and J usage is TRBJ2-3; TRBD2 matches at 7 bases. Trimming at V came to 6 bases and at J to 8 bases, leaving 14 bases not matched to a gene. Germline V CDR1 and CDR2: MNHEY, SMNVEV (reference sequence). This CDR3 spans 15 amino acids. CDR3 bases: TGTGCCAGCAGCCCCCGGGGTAGCGGGTTTGGTACGCAGTATTTT. It translates to CASSPRGSGFGTQYF.

This clonotype was seen at least ten times. The gene calls are TRBV7-2 and TRBJ1-5; perhaps TRBD1 as D (6 bases). The germline V gene has CDR1 SGHTA and CDR2 FQGNSA. The CDR3 is 13 amino acids. V was trimmed by 4 bases and J by 2 bases, leaving 6 bases between them. Here the CDR3 DNA reads TGTGCCAGCAGCTACAGGGGCAATCAGCCCCAGCATTTT. It translates to CASSYRGNQPQHF. The full variable domain, in which reference TRBV7-2 and TRBJ1-5 provide the parts outside the CDR3, is GAGVSQSPSNKVTEKGKDVELRCDPISGHTALYWYRQSLGQGLEFLIYFQGNSAPDKSGLPSDRFSAERTGGSVSTLTIQRTQQEDSAVYLCASSYRGNQPQHFGDGTRLSIL.

This clonotype was counted only a few times. The gene calls are TRBV28 and TRBJ1-1; D is perhaps TRBD1 (6 bases). The germline V gene has CDR1 MDHEN and CDR2 SYDVKM. The CDR3 contains 13 residues. V lost 2 bases and J 3 bases, leaving 7 bases between the germline ends. CDR3 region: CASSLAGDTEAFF. The CDR3, as DNA: TGTGCCAGCAGTTTAGCAGGGGACACTGAAGCTTTCTTT. The full variable domain, with the rest looked up from reference TRBV28 and TRBJ1-1, is DVKVTQSSRYLVKRTGEKVFLECVQDMDHENMFWYRQDPGLGLRLIYFSYDVKMKEKGDIPEGYSVSREKKERFSLILESASTNQTSMYLCASSLAGDTEAFFGQGTRLTVV.

There are many counts of this clonotype. The chain carries TRBV7-8 and TRBJ2-2; 12 nucleotides line up with TRBD2. Germline CDR1 reads SGHVS; CDR2 reads FQNEAQ. With V trimmed by 1 base and J by 4 bases, 10 bases remained unmatched. The CDR3 runs to 19 residues. The CDR3 loop is CASSLGLLAGGLGTGELFF. The CDR3 DNA sequence: TGTGCCAGCAGCTTAGGGTTGCTAGCGGGGGGGCTAGGCACCGGGGAGCTGTTTTTT.

This clonotype was counted a few times. This CDR3 reads CASSRTGQGGYEQYV. Written as DNA, the CDR3 is TGTGCCAGCAGCCGAACCGGACAGGGGGGTTACGAGCAGTACGTC. V usage is TRBV5-8 and J usage is TRBJ2-7; 10 bases fit TRBD1. J was trimmed by 4 bases and V by 4 bases; bases with no gene match: 8. This CDR3 has 15 residues. Germline CDR1 SGHTS, CDR2 YDEGEE.

J is TRBJ1-1 and V is TRBV11-2, with D perhaps matching TRBD1 (6 bases). In germline, CDR1 is SGHAT, CDR2 FQNNGV. Trimming cost V 2 bases and J 6 bases, with 10 bases left between them. This CDR3 region has 13 residues. The chain's CDR3 is CASSLQGLAEAFF. The CDR3 nucleotides read TGTGCCAGCAGCTTACAGGGGCTCGCTGAAGCTTTCTTT.

The sample holds a few counts of this clonotype. V and J are TRBV7-2 and TRBJ2-5; 10 bases match TRBD1. V trimming: 5 bases; J trimming: 4 bases; junction bases outside the gene matches: 7. There are 15 residues in the CDR3. Germline CDR1 SGHTA, CDR2 FQGNSA. The CDR3 sequence: CASSPGQGDRETQYF. The CDR3 bases are TGTGCCAGCAGCCCCGGACAGGGGGATCGAGAGACCCAGTACTTC.

This clonotype came up a few times. V gene TRBV7-6 combines with J gene TRBJ2-5, with 12 bases identical to TRBD2. The V gene end was trimmed by 5 bases and the J gene end by 6 bases; junction bases not matched to a gene: 10. CDR1 is SGHVS, CDR2 FNYEAQ, per germline. This CDR3 is 16 amino acids long. The CDR3, as DNA: TGTGCCAGCAGCAACCCTCTAGCGGGGGGGCCGAAGACCCAGTACTTC. Amino acids: CASSNPLAGGPKTQYF.

The chain employs TRBV4-2 and TRBJ1-6; a possible D gene is TRBD1 (6 bases). The CDR3 consists of 16 residues. Germline assignment: CDR1 LGHNA and CDR2 YNFKEQ. Trimming left V 4 bases short and J 9 bases short, with 19 bases between. The CDR3 bases are TGTGCCAGCAGCCCACCCCAGGGGCTTCGGAGTTCACCCCTCCACTTT. It codes for CASSPPQGLRSSPLHF.

The V call is TRBV4-3, the J call TRBJ2-5; 8 nucleotides line up with TRBD1. The germline CDR1 and CDR2 sequences are LGHNA and YSLEER. The length of the CDR3 is 13 residues. V lost 4 bases, J lost 4 bases, and 2 bases stayed unmatched. CDR3 in amino acids: CASSPDRGETQYF. CDR3 bases: TGCGCCAGCAGCCCAGACAGGGGAGAGACCCAGTACTTC.

The chain recombines TRBV7-2 with TRBJ1-4; 9 bases line up with TRBD1. This CDR3 is 12 amino acids long. Germline V lookup: CDR1 SGHTA, CDR2 FQGNSA. The ends lost 4 bases at V and 11 bases at J; junction bases unmatched: 2. CDR3 DNA sequence: TGTGCCAGCAGCTCCGACAGGGGGAAACTGTTTTTT. Encoded protein: CASSSDRGKLFF.

This clonotype was observed a handful of times. The chain has TRBV3-1 and TRBJ2-7; weak D call: TRBD1 (6 bases). Trimming cost V 1 base and J 5 bases, with 12 bases left between them. The CDR3 is 14 residues long. Germline assignment: CDR1 LGHDT and CDR2 YNNKEL (reference sequence). CDR3 region: CASSQGSRGDEQYF. As DNA, the CDR3 is TGTGCCAGCAGCCAAGGAAGCAGGGGAGACGAGCAGTACTTC.